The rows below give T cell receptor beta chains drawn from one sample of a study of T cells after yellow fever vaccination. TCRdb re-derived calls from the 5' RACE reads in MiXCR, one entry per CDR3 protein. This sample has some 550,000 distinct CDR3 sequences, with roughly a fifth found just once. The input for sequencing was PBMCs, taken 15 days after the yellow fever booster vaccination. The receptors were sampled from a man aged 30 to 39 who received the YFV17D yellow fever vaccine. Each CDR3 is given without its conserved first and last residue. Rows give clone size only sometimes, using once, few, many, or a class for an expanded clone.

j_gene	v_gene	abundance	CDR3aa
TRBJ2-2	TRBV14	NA	ASSHRYDTRMNTGELF
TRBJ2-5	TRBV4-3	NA	ASSLQTGPETQY
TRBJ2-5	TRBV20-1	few	SATQPTGFKTQY
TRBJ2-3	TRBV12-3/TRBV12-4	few	ASIHSGSPDTQY
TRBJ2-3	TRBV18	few	ASSPPQRNTRYTQY
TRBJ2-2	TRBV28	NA	ASSLTGGGLLF
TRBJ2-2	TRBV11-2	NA	ASSLDALVGGELF
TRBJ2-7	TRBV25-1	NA	ASRRGSLPEQY
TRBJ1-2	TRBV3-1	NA	ASSQGTVNYGYT
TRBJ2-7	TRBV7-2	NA	ASSISNSYEQY
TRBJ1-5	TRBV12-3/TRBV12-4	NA	ASSNTGTAHQPQH
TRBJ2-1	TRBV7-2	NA	ASSQAGTSGRRPNEQF
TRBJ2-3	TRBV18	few	ASSKGLAASTDTQY
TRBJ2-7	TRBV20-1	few	SAILGSYEQY
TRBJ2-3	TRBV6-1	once	ASSPWTGGGTDTQY
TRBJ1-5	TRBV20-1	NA	SATGALNQPQH
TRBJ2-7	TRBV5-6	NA	ASSFRHSGGSPYEQY
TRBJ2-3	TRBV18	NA	ASSPVPPSTDTQY
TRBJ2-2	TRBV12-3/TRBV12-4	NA	ASSFFGNTGELF
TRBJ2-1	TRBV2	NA	ASRLERTSYNEQF
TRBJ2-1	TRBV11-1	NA	ASSLLSGLAGHTSYNEQF
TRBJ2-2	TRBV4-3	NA	ASSQTGDVGTGELF
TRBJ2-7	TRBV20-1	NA	SALRPADTYEQY
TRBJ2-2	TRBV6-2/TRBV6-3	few	ASSYSRLLPTGELF
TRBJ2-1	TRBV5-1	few	ASSLATDSSYNEQF
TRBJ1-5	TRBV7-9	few	ASSLKGTQGPQH
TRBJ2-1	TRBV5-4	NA	ASSLPGTSVNEQF
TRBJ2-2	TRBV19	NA	ASSWTGSTGELF
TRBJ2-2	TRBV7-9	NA	ASSFPQASTGELF
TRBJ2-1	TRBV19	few	ASSRYPYNEQF
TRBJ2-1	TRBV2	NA	ARETSGRAGTYNEQF
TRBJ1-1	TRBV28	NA	ASSLAGREMNTEAF
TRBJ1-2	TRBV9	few	ASSAQGYYGYT
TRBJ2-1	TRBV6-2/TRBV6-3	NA	ASSYSIERGANEQF
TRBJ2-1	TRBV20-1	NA	SARDMASYNEQF
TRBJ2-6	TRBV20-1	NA	SARWRANVLT
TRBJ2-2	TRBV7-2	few	ASRPGGSGELF
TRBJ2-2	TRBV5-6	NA	SSSLIPGELF
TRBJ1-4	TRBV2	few	ATGQGAEKLF
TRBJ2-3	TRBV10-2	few	ASIGGTRMPDTQY
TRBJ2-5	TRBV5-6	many	ASSLVEGLAQY
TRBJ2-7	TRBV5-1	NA	ASSLEGVTYEQY
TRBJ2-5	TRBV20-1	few	SAREQGGLTSSQY
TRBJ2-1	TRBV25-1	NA	ASSRSGDPPYNEQF
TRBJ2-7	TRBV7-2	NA	ASSPQTSGSISYEQY
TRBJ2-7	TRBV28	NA	ASSLWEGGYEQY
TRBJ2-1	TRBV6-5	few	ASSYSIGGGNEQF
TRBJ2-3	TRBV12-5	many	ASRQGSTDTQY
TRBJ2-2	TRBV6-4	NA	ASTATGGNTGELF
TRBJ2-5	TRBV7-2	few	ASSLVTETQY
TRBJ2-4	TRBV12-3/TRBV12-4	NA	ASSSSRRGLMGGAKNIQY
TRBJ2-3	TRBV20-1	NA	SARDDEGAGTQY
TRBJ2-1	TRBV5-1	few	ASSSGGAGNEQF
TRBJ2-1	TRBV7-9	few	ASSFPGLAGYNEQF